This is a list of T cell receptor beta chains from one sample in a study of T-cell reconstitution after alpha-beta-depleted transplantation in children. A single record per CDR3 protein comes from TCRdb applying MiXCR to the PCR reads. The table has around 400,000 distinct CDR3 sequences, just over 20% seen once; the top ten hold less than 4.5%. This specimen consisted of PBMCs from the stem cell graft donor, obtained from the stem cell graft. The receptors here all came from a human donor who donated a stem cell graft to a child with acute myeloid leukemia. Both conserved end residues are part of each CDR3. The D gene is left open where the match is weak. Not all rows give a size; the values are once, few, many and, for expanded clones, a class.

V gene	CDR3 length	D gene	clone size	J gene	CDR3 DNA	CDR3 protein
TRBV11-2	15	TRBD2	NA	TRBJ2-1	TGTGCCAGCAAAGATGGCCCGGGACTAGGGCCCGAGCAGTTCTTC	CASKDGPGLGPEQFF
TRBV20-1	15	TRBD2	many	TRBJ2-1	TGCAGTGCTAGGGGCCCTAGCGGGAGGAGGGGTGAGCAGTTCTTC	CSARGPSGRRGEQFF
TRBV6-5	16	TRBD2	few	TRBJ2-3	TGTGCCAGCAGTTCTAGGACTAGCGGGATCACAGATACGCAGTATTTT	CASSSRTSGITDTQYF
TRBV20-1	15	TRBD1	NA	TRBJ2-7	TGCAGTGCTAGCCAAGGGACAGAAGCTTCCTACGAGCAGTACTTC	CSASQGTEASYEQYF
TRBV20-1	14	TRBD2	many	TRBJ2-5	TGCAGTGCTTCTCAGCGGGAGGGCCTAGAGACCCAGTACTTC	CSASQREGLETQYF
TRBV5-6	15	NA	few	TRBJ1-1	TGTGCCAGCAGCTTGGTGGGCGCACTGGGAACTGAAGCTTTCTTT	CASSLVGALGTEAFF
TRBV7-6	14	NA	NA	TRBJ2-3	TGTGCCAGCAGCTCGTCGGTTCGCACAGATACGCAGTATTTT	CASSSSVRTDTQYF
TRBV5-1	16	NA	few	TRBJ2-2	TGCGCCAGCAGCTTGGATCCCCTCGGGGGAGCCGGGGAGCTGTTTTTT	CASSLDPLGGAGELFF
TRBV2	15	TRBD2	few	TRBJ2-7	TGTGCCAGCAGTAGCATAGCGGGATCATCCTACGAGCAGTACTTC	CASSSIAGSSYEQYF
TRBV4-3	13	NA	NA	TRBJ1-2	TGCGCCAGCAGCCAAGACAGGGGATATGGCTACACCTTC	CASSQDRGYGYTF
TRBV20-1	13	TRBD2	few	TRBJ2-7	TGCAGTGCCCGGACTAGCGGGAGTGACGAGCAGTACTTC	CSARTSGSDEQYF
TRBV7-2	15	TRBD2	NA	TRBJ2-3	TGTGCCAGCAGCCATGGACTAGCGGGAGCGAATACGCAGTATTTT	CASSHGLAGANTQYF
TRBV11-1	18	TRBD2	NA	TRBJ2-7	TGTGCCAGCAGCTTAGAATCGACTAGCGGGATGGCCTCCTACGAGCAGTACTTC	CASSLESTSGMASYEQYF
TRBV5-1	17	TRBD2	NA	TRBJ2-3	TGCGCCAGCAGCTTCGAAGGAGCGGGACTGAGCACAGATACGCAGTATTTT	CASSFEGAGLSTDTQYF
TRBV6-1	14	TRBD1	NA	TRBJ1-1	TGTGCCAGCAGTGAAAGGGGGCCGGGCACTGAAGCTTTCTTT	CASSERGPGTEAFF
TRBV18	17	NA	NA	TRBJ2-7	TGTGCCAGCTCACCACCATCGCGCAGGGGTCCCTCCTACGAGCAGTACTTC	CASSPPSRRGPSYEQYF
TRBV12-3/TRBV12-4	14	TRBD2	few	TRBJ2-1	TGTGCCAGCAGTGGGACTAGCGGGCCTAATGAGCAGTTCTTC	CASSGTSGPNEQFF
TRBV6-2/TRBV6-3	16	NA	few	TRBJ2-3	TGTGCCAGCAGTCCCTCTGTAGGGATCAGCACAGATACGCAGTATTTT	CASSPSVGISTDTQYF